This is a list of T cell receptor beta chains from one sample in a study of T cell responses to AZD1222 COVID-19 vaccine. The data were produced by immunoSEQ multiplex PCR, yet TCRdb's version contains in-frame clones alone and is incomplete. Found here are more than 110,000 clones, 93% of them singletons; the top ten hold over 4%. The sequencing here drew on peripheral blood, taken on day 0 of AZD1222 vaccination. These receptors were collected from an adult in good health. CDR3s include the opening cysteine and the closing phenylalanine or tryptophan. Each record gives: J gene, V gene, CDR3 protein.

TRBJ2-1	TRBV7-9	CASSLGFGLAGGNEQFF
TRBJ2-7	TRBV20-1	CSARHGYEQYF
TRBJ1-2	TRBV28	CASSLSPRTFNYGYTF
TRBJ2-7	TRBV4-1	CASSDGQVDPYEQYF
TRBJ1-1	TRBV29-1	CSVEPGQKAFF
TRBJ2-1	TRBV30	CAWRGSSYNEQFF
TRBJ2-7	TRBV18	CASSPGMVGQYEQYF
TRBJ1-4	TRBV30	CASSYATNEKLFF
TRBJ2-7	TRBV9	CASSVGLLAAPYEQYF
TRBJ2-7	TRBV6-6	CASSYSLPRLYEQYF
TRBJ2-1	TRBV4-1	CASSQFLSARQGIYNEQFF
TRBJ1-4	TRBV9	CASSVGSGNEKLFF
TRBJ1-6	TRBV3-1/TRBV3-2	CASSQADRDLHF
TRBJ1-5	TRBV11-2	CASSLGRGNGQPQHF
TRBJ1-3	TRBV12-5	CASGLVPYLGDPTYTGNTIYF
TRBJ1-2	TRBV18	CASSPVEGQQDYGYTF
TRBJ2-5	TRBV7-9	CASSLPSSGSWETQYF
TRBJ1-1	TRBV5-1	CASSLGRQGAGTEAFF
TRBJ1-5	TRBV24-1	CATVTGTQPQHF
TRBJ2-1	TRBV5-1	CASRTGIAAYNEQFF
TRBJ2-1	TRBV5-1	CASSLKAGIYNEQFF
TRBJ1-5	TRBV28	CASSLYGQGAGNQPQHF
TRBJ1-2	TRBV6-5	CASSKGQGGYGYTF
TRBJ1-2	TRBV29-1	CSVDLQGASRGYTF
TRBJ2-7	TRBV28	CASSSNGQVNYEQYF
TRBJ1-5	TRBV19	CASSIGQDRAASNQPQHF
TRBJ1-1	TRBV7-8	CASSPGQGKVTEAFF
TRBJ1-3	TRBV7-9	CASSPTGNTIYF
TRBJ1-1	TRBV7-3	CASSLIPNTEAFF
TRBJ1-1	TRBV29-1	CSGANTEAFF
TRBJ2-2	TRBV12-1	CASSAAGTGDTGELFF
TRBJ1-4	TRBV12-5	CATGMSNEKLFF
TRBJ1-1	TRBV28	CASSTDSRDTEAFF
TRBJ1-5	TRBV28	CASSLWGQATHQPQHF
TRBJ1-2	TRBV2	CASDRGYGYTF
TRBJ1-5	TRBV5-1	CASSVGTGMGNQPQHF
TRBJ2-5	TRBV7-8	CASSLGTGGVETQYF
TRBJ2-7	TRBV6-1	CASSEAEGTVSYEQYF
TRBJ2-5	TRBV13	CASSFGTAQETQYF
TRBJ2-1	TRBV19	CASSPQTRSNEQFF
TRBJ2-1	TRBV19	CASSPRTSGRINEQFF
TRBJ1-5	TRBV7-9	CASSRTGEYQPQHF
TRBJ2-2	TRBV3-1/TRBV3-2	CASSRDHNTGELFF
TRBJ2-7	TRBV6-5	CASSSYYGAYEQYF
TRBJ1-2	TRBV19	CASSFRTGSGYTF
TRBJ1-2	TRBV19	CASNLQGLAGYTF
TRBJ2-7	TRBV2	CASTPHRTLSYEQYF
TRBJ2-2	TRBV7-3	CASSLGPGSNTGELFF
TRBJ2-1	TRBV7-2	CASSLGAIYNEQFF
TRBJ2-2	TRBV5-1	CASSIGQGAVTGELFF
TRBJ2-7	TRBV12-5	CASGLAGLREQYF
TRBJ2-7	TRBV7-9	CASSFDRDSSYEQYF
TRBJ1-2	TRBV12-3/TRBV12-4	CASSLSINYGYTF
TRBJ1-2	TRBV11-2	CASSLWNRVHSGYTF
TRBJ2-1	TRBV11-2	CASSLGASSYNEQFF
TRBJ2-5	TRBV5-4	CASSLSGSGLETQYF
TRBJ2-5	TRBV30	CAWSVLRQETQYF
TRBJ1-4	TRBV6-5	CASSRTGETNEKLFF
TRBJ1-6	TRBV5-1	CASSLGAGWKDSPLHF